This TCR beta chain was documented in a study of blood T cell repertoires in COVID-19 (dated by TCRdb to about 2020). The study in broad terms: Samples from collaborators originated in the United States, Italy and Spain and spanned both the acute and convalescent phases of COVID-19. The samples were drawn from the first 160 participants of the ongoing ImmuneRACE study and from 1,254 subjects provided by 6 global collaborators. The prospective study material was composed of cDNA or gDNA derived from T cells, B-cell-depleted T cells, or PBMCs. Where available, HLA class I and class II types were obtained from metadata supplied by the sample provider rather than from assay-based typing. The repertoires were released in a freely available public database meant as a resource for research on the immune response to SARS-CoV-2. A de-identified subject ID, COVID-19 status, age in years and sex were almost always included in the sample metadata. Deeply sampled blood TCRbeta repertoires from subjects exposed to, actively infected with, or recovered from COVID-19 were included in the dataset. Beyond this particular receptor, the publication reports: How much clinical and demographic metadata was included differed by source and by participant, and the metadata was provided uncurated.

Concerning this clone itself: Its recognized antigen is unknown. The record has no base qualities; no much larger clone is one base away.

At the junction V is shortened by 6 bases and J by 7 bases; bases outside the gene matches: 6. The germline V gene yields KGHSH for CDR1 and LQKENI for CDR2. The CDR3 covers 13 residues, taking in both the cysteine and the phenylalanine. The CDR3 DNA has 39 bases and is translated from base 1. The immunoSEQ Assay, a bias-controlled multiplex PCR, was used to amplify TCRbeta CDR3 regions from genomic DNA. Per the original workflow: The number of nucleated cells in each sample was estimated from the amplification of reference gene primers within the assay. To quantify the absolute abundance of each unique TCRbeta CDR3 rearrangement, sequence reads were collapsed and filtered. For each sample, productive Simpson clonality was calculated as the square root of Simpson's diversity index across productive rearrangements. Sourced from immuneACCESS, this table was stored by TCRdb with only in-frame sequences that have V and J called. A share of the clones is absent; for the studies checked, an unresolved V gene accounts for under half, and the remainder has no known explanation. V and J calls and clone size are given by that table; D and trimming were obtained from the DNA. In all, the sample holds 200,000 to 250,000 clones, and 85% to 90% of those were seen once. Approximately 3% of the sample goes to the ten largest clones.

Each collaborating institution followed its own protocols to collect whole blood in K2EDTA tubes. For TCRbeta analysis, collaborators shipped samples as frozen whole blood, isolated PBMCs, or DNA extracted from either of those sample types. The sequenced material came from peripheral blood. The receptor was derived from a man in his fifties or sixties with acute or convalescent COVID-19. Rearrangement joined TRBV18 to TRBJ1-2; the central 9 bases match TRBD1. In nucleotides, the sequence is TGTGCCAGCTCCCCTGGGACAGGGTCTGGCTACACCTTC. The encoded protein is CASSPGTGSGYTF. The reference TRBV18 and TRBJ1-2 proteins fill in what lies around the CDR3, so the full variable domain reads NAGVMQNPRHLVRRRGQEARLRCSPMKGHSHVYWYRQLPEEGLKFMVYLQKENIIDESGMPKERFSAEFPKEGPSILRIQQVVRGDSAAYFCASSPGTGSGYTFGSGTRLTVV.